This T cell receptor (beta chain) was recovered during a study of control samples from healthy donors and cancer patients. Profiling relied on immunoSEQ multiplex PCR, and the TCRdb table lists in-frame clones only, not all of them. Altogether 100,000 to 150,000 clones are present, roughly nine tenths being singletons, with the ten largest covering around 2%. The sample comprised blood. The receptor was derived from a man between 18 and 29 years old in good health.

CDR3 residues: CASSPRVAGYNEQFF. As DNA, the CDR3 is TGTGCCAGCAGCCCACGGGTAGCGGGATACAATGAGCAGTTCTTC. This chain connects TRBV7-9 to TRBJ2-1; 8 nucleotides agree with TRBD2. CDR1 and CDR2 (germline): SEHNR, FQNEAQ (reference sequence). Trimming cost V 5 bases and J 4 bases; bases outside gene matches: 7. This CDR3 contains 15 residues.